The 20 T cell receptor beta chains given below trace back to one sample, sequenced in a study of cytomegalovirus exposure and HLA in healthy donors. Primers for the PCR totalled 60 Vbeta and 13 Jbeta. Repertoires were generated with immunoSEQ multiplex PCR, while TCRdb's copy carries only in-frame clones and drops some. The table includes about 82,000 clones, about a tenth detected once. Specimen: PBMCs. The receptor source for this set is a man aged 55 to 70 in good health and CMV-seropositive.

This clone was found a few times. The V call is TRBV7-3, the J call TRBJ2-1; 12 positions agree with TRBD1. V was clipped by 5 bases and J by 7 bases; unmatched bases: 9. The CDR3 runs to 16 residues. Germline CDR1 is SGHTA and CDR2 is FQGTGA. This CDR3 is CASSPPGQGARNEQFF. CDR3 sequence (DNA): TGTGCCAGCAGCCCCCCGGGACAGGGGGCGCGGAATGAGCAGTTCTTC.

The J gene is TRBJ1-6, the V gene TRBV5-1; the match to TRBD1 covers 8 bases. The germline gives CDR1 SGHRS, CDR2 YFSETQ. The CDR3 extends over 15 amino acids. V shed 0 bases, J shed 10 bases, and the junction held 6 bases outside the gene matches. The CDR3 loop reads CASSLGQGARSPLHF. CDR3 bases: TGCGCCAGCAGCTTGGGGCAGGGGGCTCGGTCACCCCTCCACTTT.

The chain employs TRBV5-1 and TRBJ1-5; D remains ambiguous. CDR3 length: 13 residues. Trimming removed 4 bases at V and 4 bases at J, with 9 bases between. Germline-derived CDR1 and CDR2 are SGHRS and YFSETQ. This CDR3 is CASSIDENQPQHF. CDR3 sequence (DNA): TGCGCCAGCAGCATCGATGAGAATCAGCCCCAGCATTTT.

The genes are TRBV9 and TRBJ1-1; tentatively, D is TRBD1 (5 bases). The V end was cut by 2 bases, the J end by 0 bases, with 11 bases between. This CDR3 contains 15 residues. The germline CDR1 and CDR2 sequences are SGDLS and YYNGEE. The CDR3 DNA is TGTGCCAGCAGCGTGGGACTGGGGATGAACACTGAAGCTTTCTTT. Translation: CASSVGLGMNTEAFF.

The chain employs TRBV6-1 and TRBJ1-2; 7 bases match TRBD1. The CDR3 has 16 amino acids. Germline CDR1 is MNHNS and CDR2 is SASEGT. V was pared by 4 bases and J by 2 bases, with 10 bases of the junction left unmatched. The CDR3 DNA sequence: TGTGCCAGCAGTGCGCAGACAGGGAAGTTAAACTATGGCTACACCTTC. It translates to CASSAQTGKLNYGYTF.

The chain couples TRBV5-1 to TRBJ1-4; 9 bases match TRBD1. Trimming removed 2 bases from V and 7 bases from J; junction bases left unmatched: 3. Germline assignment: CDR1 SGHRS and CDR2 YFSETQ. This CDR3 has 14 residues. The CDR3 loop is CASSLQGAGEKLFF. The CDR3 DNA follows: TGCGCCAGCAGCTTACAGGGGGCGGGTGAAAAACTGTTTTTT.

The sample holds a few counts of this clone. The chain uses TRBV7-8 and TRBJ1-2, with D possibly matching TRBD1 (5 bases). V was pared by 5 bases and J by 2 bases, with 15 bases between. CDR3 length: 15 residues. Germline CDR1 reads SGHVS; CDR2 reads FQNEAQ. CDR3: CASSPGPGLNYGYTF. DNA for the CDR3: TGTGCCAGCAGCCCCGGCCCAGGGCTCAACTATGGCTACACCTTC.

This rearrangement joins TRBV5-4 to TRBJ2-7; possible D gene TRBD1, 6 bases. The CDR3 sequence is 14 residues long. The V gene's germline CDR1 is SGHNT and CDR2 YYREEE (reference sequence). Trimming removed 2 bases from V and 3 bases from J, with 12 bases in between. The CDR3 DNA reads as TGTGCCAGCAGCTTTAGGCAGGGGTTCTACGAGCAGTACTTC. Encoded protein: CASSFRQGFYEQYF.

This clone was picked up a small number of times. This chain links TRBV11-2 with TRBJ1-1; possibly TRBD1 for D (5 bases). The CDR3 has 17 amino acids. Germline V gene lookup returns CDR1 SGHAT and CDR2 FQNNGV. Trimming left V 5 bases short and J 1 base short, with 20 bases between. The CDR3 DNA follows: TGTGCCAGCAGCAAGTGGCCCGGGCAGGGAAAGAACACTGAAGCTTTCTTT. Translated: CASSKWPGQGKNTEAFF.

The table lists this clone with a count of one. The chain carries TRBV4-1 and TRBJ2-5, with 10 nucleotides matching TRBD2. The CDR3 has 15 amino acids. Losses at the gene ends were 4 bases for V and 1 base for J; bases not matched to a gene: 3. Per germline, CDR1 MGHRA and CDR2 YSYEKL. For the CDR3, the DNA is TGCGCCAGCAGCCCCTCTAGCGGGGGCCAAGAGACCCAGTACTTC. Its translation is CASSPSSGGQETQYF.

This clone was observed a handful of times. The CDR3 DNA reads as TGCGCCAGCAGCTTGTATGGACAGGGCTATGGCTACACCTTC. Translation: CASSLYGQGYGYTF. The rearrangement joins TRBV5-1 to TRBJ1-2, with TRBD1 matching over 8 bases. The CDR3 runs to 14 residues. The V gene end was trimmed by 1 base and the J gene end by 4 bases; junction bases not matched to a gene: 3. Germline CDR1 and CDR2: SGHRS and YFSETQ.

This clone has a count of ten or more. This chain joins TRBV5-1 and TRBJ2-7; 9 bases agree with TRBD1. V was clipped by 4 bases and J by 8 bases; unmatched bases: 4. This CDR3 comprises 12 residues. The germline CDR1 and CDR2 sequences are SGHRS and YFSETQ. The CDR3 sequence is CASSEGQGKQYF. The CDR3 DNA sequence: TGCGCCAGCAGCGAGGGACAGGGTAAGCAGTACTTC.

This sequence joins TRBV2 and TRBJ1-1; D might be TRBD1 (6 bases). V was trimmed by 3 bases and J by 0 bases, leaving 11 bases between them. The CDR3 extends over 15 amino acids. Germline CDR1 and CDR2: SNHLY and FYNNEI. CDR3 nucleotide sequence: TGTGCCAGCAGTGAGGTAGGGGGATTGAACACTGAAGCTTTCTTT. It yields the protein CASSEVGGLNTEAFF.

The V gene is TRBV10-3, the J gene TRBJ2-2; 10 bases are shared with TRBD2. V gave up 3 bases and J gave up 3 bases; unmatched junction bases: 1. The CDR3 spans 15 residues. The germline V gene has CDR1 ENHRY and CDR2 SYGVKD. In DNA form, the CDR3 reads TGTGCCATCAGTGAAGGACTAGCGGACACCGGGGAGCTGTTTTTT. This encodes CAISEGLADTGELFF.

This clone was picked up a small number of times. V gene TRBV28 combines with J gene TRBJ1-2; a weak D match, TRBD1 (5 bases). Germline CDR1 MDHEN, CDR2 SYDVKM. Trimming pared 6 bases from V and 7 bases from J, leaving 12 bases between. The length of the CDR3 is 12 residues. The CDR3 sequence: CASRGGGSGYTF. The DNA of the CDR3 is TGTGCCAGCAGGGGGGGTGGGAGTGGCTACACCTTC.

The V gene is TRBV5-4, the J gene TRBJ2-2; TRBD2 matches 10 bases. The CDR3 is made up of 15 amino acids. The germline gives CDR1 SGHNT, CDR2 YYREEE (reference sequence). After removal of 3 bases from V and 4 bases from J, the junction contained 3 bases not matched to a gene. CDR3 in DNA: TGTGCCAGCAGCTCGCAGCGGGAGGGCACCGGGGAGCTGTTTTTT. Protein: CASSSQREGTGELFF.

This clone was seen more than once but under ten times. This sequence joins TRBV30 and TRBJ2-2; tentative D call: TRBD1 (6 bases). The CDR3 runs 15 residues. Germline loops: CDR1 GTSNPN, CDR2 SVGIG (reference sequence). V lost 5 bases and J 0 bases, leaving 13 bases between the germline ends. The CDR3 DNA follows: TGTGCCTGGGACCGGGACATCGCGAACACCGGGGAGCTGTTTTTT. Translation gives CAWDRDIANTGELFF.

This clone was seen a few times. The V gene is TRBV27, the J gene TRBJ1-6; maybe TRBD1 (5 bases). Germline V CDR1 and CDR2: MNHEY, SMNVEV (reference sequence). This CDR3 has 14 residues. V was pared by 9 bases and J by 10 bases, with 19 bases between. CDR3 DNA sequence: TGTGCCAGTACCCCTTTAAGGGGCCTCTCACCCCTCCACTTT. Protein: CASTPLRGLSPLHF.

V usage is TRBV7-8 and J usage is TRBJ2-3; TRBD2 agrees at 9 bases. The V gene's germline CDR1 is SGHVS and CDR2 FQNEAQ. V was pared by 5 bases and J by 1 base, with 19 bases of the junction left unmatched. This CDR3 is 20 amino acids long. The CDR3 reads CASSPHRASGVGVGTDTQYF. CDR3 sequence (DNA): TGTGCCAGCAGCCCCCACCGTGCTAGCGGGGTGGGGGTAGGCACAGATACGCAGTATTTT.

The rearrangement uses TRBV9 and TRBJ2-2; D may be TRBD2 (7 bases). CDR1 is SGDLS, CDR2 YYNGEE, per germline. The CDR3 extends over 17 amino acids. V shed 7 bases and J shed 0 bases, with 19 bases lying between them. The CDR3 sequence is CASLPGAGAPNTGELFF. In DNA, the CDR3 is TGTGCCAGCCTACCCGGGGCGGGGGCCCCGAACACCGGGGAGCTGTTTTTT.